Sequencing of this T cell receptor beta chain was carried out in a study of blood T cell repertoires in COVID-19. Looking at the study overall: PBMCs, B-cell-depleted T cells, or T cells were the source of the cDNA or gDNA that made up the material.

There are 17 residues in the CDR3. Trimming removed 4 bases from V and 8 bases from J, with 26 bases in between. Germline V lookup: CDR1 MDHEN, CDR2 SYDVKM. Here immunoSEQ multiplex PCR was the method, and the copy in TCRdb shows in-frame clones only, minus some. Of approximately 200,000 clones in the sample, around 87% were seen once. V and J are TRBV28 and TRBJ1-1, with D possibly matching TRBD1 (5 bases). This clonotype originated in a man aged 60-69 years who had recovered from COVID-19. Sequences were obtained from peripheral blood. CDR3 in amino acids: CASSSGGAGGRTGEAFF. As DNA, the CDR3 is TGTGCCAGCAGTTCCGGAGGGGCCGGGGGGAGAACAGGAGAAGCTTTCTTT.